A selection of T cell receptor beta chains follows, all from one sample in a study of blood T cell repertoires in COVID-19. Clones were sequenced by immunoSEQ multiplex PCR, and TCRdb holds only the in-frame ones, with some missing. The sample holds approximately 150,000 clones; over 75% are singletons and the top ten take roughly 11%. Sample: peripheral blood. These receptor sequences come from a human donor in a cohort sampled during active COVID-19. CDR3s include the opening cysteine and the closing phenylalanine or tryptophan. The order of the fields is V gene, J gene, clone size, D gene, CDR3 DNA, CDR3 protein. A D gene is named only where the DNA matches it firmly. Where a row states a size, it is once, few, many or the class of an expanded clone; other rows omit it.

>TRBV5-4|TRBJ2-5|-|TRBD1
TGTGCCAGCATCCTCCAGGGGGCTCCAGAGACCCAGTACTTC
CASILQGAPETQYF
>TRBV7-3|TRBJ2-1|-|TRBD2
TGTGCCAGCAGCTTAACCGCTAGCGGGAGATCCTACAATGAGCAGTTCTTC
CASSLTASGRSYNEQFF
>TRBV18|TRBJ1-5|few|-
TGTGCCAGCTCACCAGAGAGCAATCAGCCCCAGCATTTT
CASSPESNQPQHF
>TRBV4-3|TRBJ1-1|-|TRBD1
TGCGCCAGCAGCCAAGACGGGACAGGGGAATATTTTAGCACTGAAGCTTTCTTT
CASSQDGTGEYFSTEAFF
>TRBV5-1|TRBJ2-3|-|TRBD2
TGCGCCAGCAGCTACTTAGCGGGGGAGATCACAGATACGCAGTATTTT
CASSYLAGEITDTQYF
>TRBV7-2|TRBJ1-5|-|-
TGTGCCAGCAGCCTGCAGCAGGATAGCAATCAGCCCCAGCATTTT
CASSLQQDSNQPQHF
>TRBV9|TRBJ1-1|-|-
TGTGCCAGCAGCGACGGGGAAGGGAACACTGAAGCTTTCTTT
CASSDGEGNTEAFF
>TRBV28|TRBJ1-3|-|-
TGTGCCAGCAGTTGGACAGCGGGGGGGATTTCGGACACCATATATTTT
CASSWTAGGISDTIYF
>TRBV11-3|TRBJ2-3|-|-
TGTGCCAGCAGCTTAGGGGCCTTTCCTAGCACAGATACGCAGTATTTT
CASSLGAFPSTDTQYF
>TRBV19|TRBJ2-1|-|TRBD1
TGTGCCAGTAGTACCTCCGGGACAGGGCCCAATGAGCAGTTCTTC
CASSTSGTGPNEQFF
>TRBV5-6|TRBJ1-4|-|-
TGTGCCAGCAGCCCCGGGGGGGCTGGTGAAAAACTGTTTTTT
CASSPGGAGEKLFF
>TRBV7-8|TRBJ2-5|-|-
TGTGCCAGCAGCCACACATTCCAAGAGACCCAGTACTTC
CASSHTFQETQYF
>TRBV7-9|TRBJ2-1|-|TRBD1
TGTGCCAGCAGCAGCCGGACAGGGGCGGATGAGCAGTTCTTC
CASSSRTGADEQFF
>TRBV15|TRBJ1-2|-|TRBD1
TGTGCCACCAGCAGAGATGTGGGACAGTTAATGTCTGGCTACACCTTC
CATSRDVGQLMSGYTF
>TRBV14|TRBJ1-2|-|-
TGTGCCAGCAGCCAAGATTGGGCAGGGGACGGCTACACCTTC
CASSQDWAGDGYTF
>TRBV4-3|TRBJ2-3|-|-
TGCGCCAGCTCAAGGACCGGGGGTAGAACAGATACGCAGTATTTT
CASSRTGGRTDTQYF
>TRBV30|TRBJ2-7|-|TRBD1
TGTGCCTGGAGTGCTCCGGGACAGGGGGACGAGCAGTACTTC
CAWSAPGQGDEQYF
>TRBV5-4|TRBJ2-2|-|TRBD2
TGTGCCAGCAGCCCCGGGACTAGCGGGGTTACCGGGGAGCTGTTTTTT
CASSPGTSGVTGELFF
>TRBV7-2|TRBJ2-5|-|-
TGTGCCAGCAGCTTAGGTTCGGCCGGGTCGGGAGAGACCCAGTACTTC
CASSLGSAGSGETQYF
>TRBV5-4|TRBJ1-1|-|-
TGTGCCAGCAGCTTTGGGGGGGGCATGAACACTGAAGCTTTCTTT
CASSFGGGMNTEAFF
>TRBV9|TRBJ2-2|-|-
TGTGCCAGCAGCGAGAATTCGGGTAGCAAGAACGGGGAGCTGTTTTTT
CASSENSGSKNGELFF
>TRBV6-6|TRBJ1-4|few|-
TGTGCCAGCAGTTACTCTCGCCCTACGGAGTATGAAAAACTGTTTTTT
CASSYSRPTEYEKLFF
>TRBV9|TRBJ1-6|few|TRBD1
TGTGCCAGCAGCGTAGACGGGAGTTTGGGGGACAGGGTGGATTCACCCCTCCACTTT
CASSVDGSLGDRVDSPLHF
>TRBV6-5|TRBJ1-1|-|TRBD1
TGTGCCAGCAGTCCCAGGGGGCGAAGGACTGAAGCTTTCTTT
CASSPRGRRTEAFF
>TRBV10-3|TRBJ1-5|-|-
TGTGCCATCAGTGAGGAGGAGAATAGCAATCAGCCCCAGCATTTT
CAISEEENSNQPQHF
>TRBV28|TRBJ1-1|-|-
TGTGCCAGCAGTATCTCGGGGACTGAAGCTTTCTTT
CASSISGTEAFF
>TRBV5-4|TRBJ2-5|-|-
TGTGCCAGCAGCTTGGGCTATAAAGAGACCCAGTACTTC
CASSLGYKETQYF
>TRBV23-1|TRBJ1-2|-|TRBD1
TGCGCCAGCAGGAGTGGCAGGGGGCATGGCTACACCTTC
CASRSGRGHGYTF
>TRBV6-5|TRBJ2-7|-|-
TGTGCCAGCAGAGTCCAGGGCTCCTACGAGCAGTACTTC
CASRVQGSYEQYF
>TRBV14|TRBJ2-7|-|TRBD1
TGTGCCAGCAGCCGTCTCACCGGGACAGGGACCTACGAGCAGTACTTC
CASSRLTGTGTYEQYF
>TRBV11-2|TRBJ2-5|-|TRBD1
TGTGCCAGCAGCCCGGGACAGAGCCTGGGAGAGACCCAGTACTTC
CASSPGQSLGETQYF
>TRBV5-4|TRBJ1-4|-|-
TGTGCCAGCAGCGCGGGGACGCCAACTAATGAAAAACTGTTTTTT
CASSAGTPTNEKLFF
>TRBV5-6|TRBJ1-6|-|-
TGTGCCAGCAGCTCCCAGGGCTATAATTCACCCCTCCACTTT
CASSSQGYNSPLHF
>TRBV6-5|TRBJ2-5|once|-
TGTGCCAGCACCCTTACACAGTACCAAGACGAGACCCAGTACTTC
CASTLTQYQDETQYF
>TRBV9|TRBJ2-5|-|-
TGTGCCAGCAGCGTAGAAGGGGGACAGACCCAGTACTTC
CASSVEGGQTQYF
>TRBV4-3|TRBJ1-2|-|-
TGCGCCAGCAGCCAAGCTTCTGCGACTTCGTCGGCCTACACCTTC
CASSQASATSSAYTF
>TRBV10-3|TRBJ1-4|-|TRBD1
TGTGCCGCCGGGACAGCAACTAATGAAAAACTGTTTTTT
CAAGTATNEKLFF
>TRBV9|TRBJ2-7|-|-
TGTGCCAGCAGTCGAGAATTGTCTTCCTACGAGCAGTACTTC
CASSRELSSYEQYF
>TRBV19|TRBJ2-2|-|TRBD1
TGTGCCAGTAGTATAGCCCGGACAGGACCGAACACCGGGGAGCTGTTTTTT
CASSIARTGPNTGELFF
>TRBV6-6|TRBJ1-1|-|-
TGTGCCAGCAGCCAAATTAACACTGAAGCTTTCTTT
CASSQINTEAFF
>TRBV28|TRBJ1-6|-|-
TGTGCCAGCAGTTGGTATCGGGACTCAAATTCACCCCTCCACTTT
CASSWYRDSNSPLHF
>TRBV5-6|TRBJ2-5|-|TRBD1
TGTGCCAGCAGCCTACGGGGGACAGGGGGCCTAGAGACCCAGTACTTC
CASSLRGTGGLETQYF
>TRBV19|TRBJ2-2|-|TRBD2
TGTGCCAGTAGTATAGGAGGGACTAGCTGGGAGCTGTTTTTT
CASSIGGTSWELFF
>TRBV6-2/TRBV6-3|TRBJ1-1|-|-
TGTGCCAGCAGCCCCTTAGACACTGAAGCTTTCTTT
CASSPLDTEAFF
>TRBV1|TRBJ2-7|many|-
TGCACCAGCAGCCAAGAGGGACTAGCGGGGACCTCCTACGAGCAGTACTTC
CTSSQEGLAGTSYEQYF
>TRBV10-2|TRBJ1-2|-|-
TGCGCCAGCAGTCCGGACAGCTATGGCTACACCTTC
CASSPDSYGYTF
>TRBV27|TRBJ2-2|few|-
TGTGCCAGCAGTTTGATTTGGGGGGAAGGCGGGGAGCTGTTTTTT
CASSLIWGEGGELFF
>TRBV5-1|TRBJ1-2|-|TRBD1
TGCGCCAGCAGCAATGACAGGGGGAACTATGGCTACACCTTC
CASSNDRGNYGYTF